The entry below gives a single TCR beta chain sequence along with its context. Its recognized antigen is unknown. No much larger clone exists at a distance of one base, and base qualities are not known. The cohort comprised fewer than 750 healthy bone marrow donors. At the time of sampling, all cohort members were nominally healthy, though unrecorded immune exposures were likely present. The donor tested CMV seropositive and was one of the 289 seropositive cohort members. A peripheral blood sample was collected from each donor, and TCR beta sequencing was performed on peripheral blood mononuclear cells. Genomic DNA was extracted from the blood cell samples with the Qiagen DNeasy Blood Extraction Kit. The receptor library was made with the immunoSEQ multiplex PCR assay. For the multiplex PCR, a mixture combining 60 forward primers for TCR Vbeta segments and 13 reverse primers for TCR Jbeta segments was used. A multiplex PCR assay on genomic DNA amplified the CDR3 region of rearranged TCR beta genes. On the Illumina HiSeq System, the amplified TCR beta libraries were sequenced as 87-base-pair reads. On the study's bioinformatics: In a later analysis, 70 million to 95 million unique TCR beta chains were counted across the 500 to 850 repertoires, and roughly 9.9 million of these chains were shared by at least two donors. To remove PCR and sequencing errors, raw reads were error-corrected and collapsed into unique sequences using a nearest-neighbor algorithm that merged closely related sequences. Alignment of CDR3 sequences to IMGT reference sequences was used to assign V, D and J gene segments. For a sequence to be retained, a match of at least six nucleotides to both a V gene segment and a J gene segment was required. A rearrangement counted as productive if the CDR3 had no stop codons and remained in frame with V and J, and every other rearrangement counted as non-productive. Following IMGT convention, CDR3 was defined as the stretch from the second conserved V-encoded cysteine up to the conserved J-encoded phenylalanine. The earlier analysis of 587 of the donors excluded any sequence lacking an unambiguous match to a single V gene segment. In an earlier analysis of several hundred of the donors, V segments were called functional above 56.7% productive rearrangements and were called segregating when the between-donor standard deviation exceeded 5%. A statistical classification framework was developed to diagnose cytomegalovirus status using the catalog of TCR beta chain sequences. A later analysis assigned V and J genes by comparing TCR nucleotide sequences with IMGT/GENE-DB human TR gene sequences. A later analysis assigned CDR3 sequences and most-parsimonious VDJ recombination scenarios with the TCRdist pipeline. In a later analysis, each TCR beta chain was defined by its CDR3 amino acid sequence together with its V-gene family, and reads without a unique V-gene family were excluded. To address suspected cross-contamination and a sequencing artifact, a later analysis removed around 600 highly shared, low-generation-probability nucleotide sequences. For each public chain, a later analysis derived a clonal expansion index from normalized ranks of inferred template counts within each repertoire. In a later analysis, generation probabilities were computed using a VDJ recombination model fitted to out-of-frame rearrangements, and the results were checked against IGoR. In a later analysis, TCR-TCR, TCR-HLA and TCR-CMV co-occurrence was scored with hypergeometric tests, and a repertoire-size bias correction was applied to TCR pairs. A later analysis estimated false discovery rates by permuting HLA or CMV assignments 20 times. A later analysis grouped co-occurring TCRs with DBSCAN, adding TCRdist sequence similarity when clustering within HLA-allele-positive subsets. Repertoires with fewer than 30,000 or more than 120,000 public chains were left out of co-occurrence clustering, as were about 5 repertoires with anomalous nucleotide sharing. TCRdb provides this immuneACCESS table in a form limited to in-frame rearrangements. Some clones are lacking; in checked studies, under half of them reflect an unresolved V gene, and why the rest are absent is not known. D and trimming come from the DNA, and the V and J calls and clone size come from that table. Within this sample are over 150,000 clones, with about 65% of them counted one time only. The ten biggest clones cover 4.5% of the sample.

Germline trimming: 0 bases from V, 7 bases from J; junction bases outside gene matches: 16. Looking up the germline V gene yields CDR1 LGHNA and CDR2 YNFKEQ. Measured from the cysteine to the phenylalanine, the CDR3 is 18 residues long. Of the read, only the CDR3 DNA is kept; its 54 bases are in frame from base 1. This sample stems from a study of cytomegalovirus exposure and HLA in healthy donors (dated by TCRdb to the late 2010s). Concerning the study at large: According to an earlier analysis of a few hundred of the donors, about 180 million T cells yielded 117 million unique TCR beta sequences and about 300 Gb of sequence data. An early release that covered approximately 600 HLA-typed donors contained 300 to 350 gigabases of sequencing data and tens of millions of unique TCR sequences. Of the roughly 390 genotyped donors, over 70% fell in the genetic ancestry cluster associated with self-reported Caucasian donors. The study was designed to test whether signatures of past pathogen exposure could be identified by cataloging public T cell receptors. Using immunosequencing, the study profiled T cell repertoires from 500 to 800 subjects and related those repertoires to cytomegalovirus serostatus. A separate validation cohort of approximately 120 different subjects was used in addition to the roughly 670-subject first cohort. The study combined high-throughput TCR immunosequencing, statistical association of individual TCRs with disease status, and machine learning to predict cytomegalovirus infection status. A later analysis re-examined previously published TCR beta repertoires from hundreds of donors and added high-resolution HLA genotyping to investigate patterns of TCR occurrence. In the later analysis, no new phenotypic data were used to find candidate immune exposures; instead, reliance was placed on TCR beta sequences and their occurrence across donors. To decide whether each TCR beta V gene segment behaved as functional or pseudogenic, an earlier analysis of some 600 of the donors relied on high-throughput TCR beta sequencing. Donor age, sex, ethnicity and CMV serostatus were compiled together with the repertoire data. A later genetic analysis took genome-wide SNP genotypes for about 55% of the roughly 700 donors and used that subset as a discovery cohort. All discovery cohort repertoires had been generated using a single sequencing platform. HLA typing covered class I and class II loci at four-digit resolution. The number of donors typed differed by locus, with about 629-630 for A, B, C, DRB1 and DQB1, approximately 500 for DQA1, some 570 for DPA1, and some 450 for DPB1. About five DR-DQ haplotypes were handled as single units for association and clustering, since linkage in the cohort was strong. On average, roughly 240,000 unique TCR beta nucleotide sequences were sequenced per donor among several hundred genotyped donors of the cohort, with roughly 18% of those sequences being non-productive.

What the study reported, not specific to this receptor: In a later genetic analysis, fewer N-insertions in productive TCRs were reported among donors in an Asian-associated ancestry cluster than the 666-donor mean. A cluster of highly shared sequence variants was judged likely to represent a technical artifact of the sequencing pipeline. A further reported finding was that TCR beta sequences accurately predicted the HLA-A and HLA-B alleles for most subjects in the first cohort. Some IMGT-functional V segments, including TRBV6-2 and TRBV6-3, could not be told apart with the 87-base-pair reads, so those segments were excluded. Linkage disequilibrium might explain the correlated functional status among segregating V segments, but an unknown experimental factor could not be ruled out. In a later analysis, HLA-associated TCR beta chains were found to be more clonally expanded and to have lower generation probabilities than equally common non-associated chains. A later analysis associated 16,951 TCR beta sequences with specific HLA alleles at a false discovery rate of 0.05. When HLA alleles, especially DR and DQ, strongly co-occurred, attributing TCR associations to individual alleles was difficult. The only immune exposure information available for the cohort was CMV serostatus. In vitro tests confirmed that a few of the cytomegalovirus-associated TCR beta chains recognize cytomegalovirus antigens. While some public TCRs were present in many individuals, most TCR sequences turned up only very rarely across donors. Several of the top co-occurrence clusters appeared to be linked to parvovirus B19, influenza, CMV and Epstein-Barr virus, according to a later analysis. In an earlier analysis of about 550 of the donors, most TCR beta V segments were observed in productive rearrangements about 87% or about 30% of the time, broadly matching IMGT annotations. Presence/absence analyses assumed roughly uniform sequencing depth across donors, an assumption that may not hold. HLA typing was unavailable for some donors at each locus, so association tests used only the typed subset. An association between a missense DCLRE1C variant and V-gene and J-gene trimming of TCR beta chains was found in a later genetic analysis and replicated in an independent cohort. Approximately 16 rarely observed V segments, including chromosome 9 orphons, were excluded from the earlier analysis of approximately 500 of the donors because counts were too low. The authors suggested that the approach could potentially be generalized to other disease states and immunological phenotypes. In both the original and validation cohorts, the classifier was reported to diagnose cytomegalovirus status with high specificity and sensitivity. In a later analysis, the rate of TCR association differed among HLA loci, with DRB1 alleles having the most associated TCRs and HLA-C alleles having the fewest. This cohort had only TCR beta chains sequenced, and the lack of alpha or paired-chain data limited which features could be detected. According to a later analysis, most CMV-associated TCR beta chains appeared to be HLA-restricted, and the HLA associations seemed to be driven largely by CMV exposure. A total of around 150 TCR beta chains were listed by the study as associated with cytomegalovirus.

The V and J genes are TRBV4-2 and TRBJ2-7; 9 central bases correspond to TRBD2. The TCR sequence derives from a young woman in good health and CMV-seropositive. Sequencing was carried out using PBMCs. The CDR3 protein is CASSQDPPGTGLAGEQYF. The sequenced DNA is TGTGCCAGCAGCCAAGACCCACCGGGGACCGGGCTAGCGGGGGAGCAGTACTTC.